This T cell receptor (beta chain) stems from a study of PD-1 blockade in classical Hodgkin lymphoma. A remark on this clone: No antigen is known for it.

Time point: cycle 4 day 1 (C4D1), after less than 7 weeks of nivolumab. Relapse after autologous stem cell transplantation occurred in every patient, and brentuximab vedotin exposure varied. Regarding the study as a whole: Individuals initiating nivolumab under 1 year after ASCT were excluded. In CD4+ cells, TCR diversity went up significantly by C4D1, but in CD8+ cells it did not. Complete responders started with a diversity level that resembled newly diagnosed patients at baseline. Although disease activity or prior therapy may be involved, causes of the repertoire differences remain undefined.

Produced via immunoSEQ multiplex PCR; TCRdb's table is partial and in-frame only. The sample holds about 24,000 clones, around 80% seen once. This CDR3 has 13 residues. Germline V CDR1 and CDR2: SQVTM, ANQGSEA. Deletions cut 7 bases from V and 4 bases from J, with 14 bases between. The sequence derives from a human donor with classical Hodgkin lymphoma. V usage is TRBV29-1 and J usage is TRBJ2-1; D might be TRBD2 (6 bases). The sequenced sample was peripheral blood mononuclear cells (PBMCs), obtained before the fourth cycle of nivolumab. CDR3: CSAPEGPYNEQFF. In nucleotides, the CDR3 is TGCAGCGCACCGGAGGGCCCTTACAATGAGCAGTTCTTC.